This entry features one T cell receptor beta chain sequence. The antigen remains unidentified. This specimen includes other DNA sequences encoding the same CDR3. Among the approximately 110 subjects of the validation cohort, separate from the approximately 670-subject first cohort, were the donors. Sequenced by immunoSEQ multiplex PCR; TCRdb stores in-frame clones only, minus some. The sample lists 250,000 to 300,000 clones; about 90% were seen once. Trimming took 2 bases from V and 0 from J, leaving 5 bases between them. The germline V gene has CDR1 GTSNPN and CDR2 SVGIG (reference sequence). The CDR3 contains 14 residues. The data stem from a study of cytomegalovirus exposure and HLA in healthy donors. In the study overall: The 120 or so validation repertoires, a later analysis reported, used the same platform as the 550 to 800 first-cohort repertoires. Findings and limits, study-wide: Associated with cytomegalovirus, according to the listing, were around 170 TCR beta chains. Across donors, most TCRs were seen rarely, yet some public ones were widespread.

The TCR comes from a woman under 30 in good health and CMV-seronegative. The sample was PBMCs. This sequence joins TRBV30 and TRBJ2-6; D gene ambiguous. CDR3 DNA sequence: TGTGCCTGGAGTCCTTACTCTGGGGCCAACGTCCTGACTTTC. It translates to CAWSPYSGANVLTF.